These T cell receptor beta chains were read from a single sample in a study of cytomegalovirus exposure and HLA in healthy donors. Sequencing was performed with immunoSEQ multiplex PCR; in TCRdb, only in-frame clones are kept and a portion is missing. The sample lists about 76,000 clones; around three quarters were seen once. Sequenced: PBMCs. These receptors originate from a male donor in good health and CMV-seropositive. Both conserved end residues are part of each CDR3. The order of the fields is J gene, V gene, clone size, D gene, CDR3 DNA, CDR3 protein. D genes are given only for firm matches. Clone size is given for some rows only: seen once, a few or many times, or a class if the clone is expanded.

J gene: TRBJ1-6; V gene: TRBV5-6; clone size: once; D gene: TRBD1; CDR3 DNA: TGTGCCAGCAGCATGGGACAGGGGAAGAATTCACCCCTCCACTTT; CDR3 protein: CASSMGQGKNSPLHF
J gene: TRBJ1-1; V gene: TRBV18; clone size: few; D gene: NA; CDR3 DNA: TGTGCCAGCTCACAAAACTTGAACACTGAAGCTTTCTTT; CDR3 protein: CASSQNLNTEAFF
J gene: TRBJ1-1; V gene: TRBV11-2; clone size: NA; D gene: NA; CDR3 DNA: TGTGCCAGCAGCTTAAACGGAGAGAACACTGAAGCTTTCTTT; CDR3 protein: CASSLNGENTEAFF
J gene: TRBJ2-3; V gene: TRBV7-2; clone size: few; D gene: NA; CDR3 DNA: TGTGCCAGCAGCTTAAGGGAGGTCAGCGGATCTATCCGCACAGATACGCAGTATTTT; CDR3 protein: CASSLREVSGSIRTDTQYF
J gene: TRBJ2-1; V gene: TRBV9; clone size: few; D gene: TRBD2; CDR3 DNA: TGTGCCAGCAGCAAGGGTAGCGGGCAATACAATGAGCAGTTCTTC; CDR3 protein: CASSKGSGQYNEQFF
J gene: TRBJ2-2; V gene: TRBV29-1; clone size: NA; D gene: NA; CDR3 DNA: TGCAGCGTTGAAGACAGATACACCGGGGAGCTGTTTTTT; CDR3 protein: CSVEDRYTGELFF
J gene: TRBJ2-1; V gene: TRBV21-1; clone size: NA; D gene: NA; CDR3 DNA: TGTGCCAGCAGCTACCTAAACGGGGGGGCTGGGTACAATGAGCAGTTCTTC; CDR3 protein: CASSYLNGGAGYNEQFF
J gene: TRBJ2-1; V gene: TRBV28; clone size: NA; D gene: TRBD2; CDR3 DNA: TGTGCCAGCAGTTTAAGCGGGAGGTATGAGCAGTTCTTC; CDR3 protein: CASSLSGRYEQFF
J gene: TRBJ1-4; V gene: TRBV7-2; clone size: NA; D gene: NA; CDR3 DNA: TGTGCCAGCAGCTTAACCGGGGGGAATGAAAAACTGTTTTTT; CDR3 protein: CASSLTGGNEKLFF
J gene: TRBJ2-7; V gene: TRBV19; clone size: NA; D gene: NA; CDR3 DNA: TGTGCCAGTATAGACAAGCTCTCCTACGAGCAGTACTTC; CDR3 protein: CASIDKLSYEQYF
J gene: TRBJ1-4; V gene: TRBV18; clone size: NA; D gene: NA; CDR3 DNA: TGTGCCAGCTCACCAGAACAGGGAGAAGAAAAACTGTTTTTT; CDR3 protein: CASSPEQGEEKLFF
J gene: TRBJ1-2; V gene: TRBV6-6; clone size: NA; D gene: TRBD1; CDR3 DNA: TGTGCCAGCAGTTACTCCCGGGACAGGATCTATGGCTACACCTTC; CDR3 protein: CASSYSRDRIYGYTF
J gene: TRBJ2-2; V gene: TRBV7-2; clone size: NA; D gene: TRBD2; CDR3 DNA: TGTGCCAGTAAAGCGGGAATCCGGACCGGGGAGCTGTTTTTT; CDR3 protein: CASKAGIRTGELFF
J gene: TRBJ2-7; V gene: TRBV6-1; clone size: once; D gene: TRBD2; CDR3 DNA: TGTGCCAGCAGTGACTTGACTAGCGGGGGGACACCCCACTACGAGCAGTACTTC; CDR3 protein: CASSDLTSGGTPHYEQYF
J gene: TRBJ1-1; V gene: TRBV29-1; clone size: NA; D gene: NA; CDR3 DNA: TGCAGCGTTGTAAGGGGGGAGGGAACTGAAGCTTTCTTT; CDR3 protein: CSVVRGEGTEAFF
J gene: TRBJ2-1; V gene: TRBV5-1; clone size: NA; D gene: NA; CDR3 DNA: TGCGCCAGCAAAACCGACGGGTATTCTCTAAACAATGAGCAGTTCTTC; CDR3 protein: CASKTDGYSLNNEQFF
J gene: TRBJ2-7; V gene: TRBV4-1; clone size: many; D gene: NA; CDR3 DNA: TGCGCCAGCAGCCAAGATGAAGGAGACTTCGACTACGAGCAGTACTTC; CDR3 protein: CASSQDEGDFDYEQYF
J gene: TRBJ2-3; V gene: TRBV18; clone size: few; D gene: TRBD2; CDR3 DNA: TGTGCCAGCTCACCAATGGGACTAGCGGGAGGAGATACGCAGTATTTT; CDR3 protein: CASSPMGLAGGDTQYF
J gene: TRBJ1-5; V gene: TRBV18; clone size: NA; D gene: TRBD1; CDR3 DNA: TGTGCCAGCTCAGCGGGACAGGGGGCCGGTCAGCCCCAGCATTTT; CDR3 protein: CASSAGQGAGQPQHF
J gene: TRBJ1-1; V gene: TRBV7-3; clone size: NA; D gene: NA; CDR3 DNA: TGTGCCAGCAGCTTAACGGGAAGGGGCGAAGCTTTCTTT; CDR3 protein: CASSLTGRGEAFF
J gene: TRBJ2-7; V gene: TRBV19; clone size: NA; D gene: TRBD2; CDR3 DNA: TGTGCCAGTCAACCGGGGACTAGCGGGAGGTACGAGCAGTACTTC; CDR3 protein: CASQPGTSGRYEQYF
J gene: TRBJ2-2; V gene: TRBV19; clone size: NA; D gene: TRBD1; CDR3 DNA: TGTGCCAGTATCCCCGACCGGGACAGGGGGCGTCGGCCGAACACCGGGGAGCTGTTTTTT; CDR3 protein: CASIPDRDRGRRPNTGELFF
J gene: TRBJ2-1; V gene: TRBV7-9; clone size: NA; D gene: NA; CDR3 DNA: TGTGCCAGCAGTCGGGACTCGGAAAATGAGCAGTTCTTC; CDR3 protein: CASSRDSENEQFF